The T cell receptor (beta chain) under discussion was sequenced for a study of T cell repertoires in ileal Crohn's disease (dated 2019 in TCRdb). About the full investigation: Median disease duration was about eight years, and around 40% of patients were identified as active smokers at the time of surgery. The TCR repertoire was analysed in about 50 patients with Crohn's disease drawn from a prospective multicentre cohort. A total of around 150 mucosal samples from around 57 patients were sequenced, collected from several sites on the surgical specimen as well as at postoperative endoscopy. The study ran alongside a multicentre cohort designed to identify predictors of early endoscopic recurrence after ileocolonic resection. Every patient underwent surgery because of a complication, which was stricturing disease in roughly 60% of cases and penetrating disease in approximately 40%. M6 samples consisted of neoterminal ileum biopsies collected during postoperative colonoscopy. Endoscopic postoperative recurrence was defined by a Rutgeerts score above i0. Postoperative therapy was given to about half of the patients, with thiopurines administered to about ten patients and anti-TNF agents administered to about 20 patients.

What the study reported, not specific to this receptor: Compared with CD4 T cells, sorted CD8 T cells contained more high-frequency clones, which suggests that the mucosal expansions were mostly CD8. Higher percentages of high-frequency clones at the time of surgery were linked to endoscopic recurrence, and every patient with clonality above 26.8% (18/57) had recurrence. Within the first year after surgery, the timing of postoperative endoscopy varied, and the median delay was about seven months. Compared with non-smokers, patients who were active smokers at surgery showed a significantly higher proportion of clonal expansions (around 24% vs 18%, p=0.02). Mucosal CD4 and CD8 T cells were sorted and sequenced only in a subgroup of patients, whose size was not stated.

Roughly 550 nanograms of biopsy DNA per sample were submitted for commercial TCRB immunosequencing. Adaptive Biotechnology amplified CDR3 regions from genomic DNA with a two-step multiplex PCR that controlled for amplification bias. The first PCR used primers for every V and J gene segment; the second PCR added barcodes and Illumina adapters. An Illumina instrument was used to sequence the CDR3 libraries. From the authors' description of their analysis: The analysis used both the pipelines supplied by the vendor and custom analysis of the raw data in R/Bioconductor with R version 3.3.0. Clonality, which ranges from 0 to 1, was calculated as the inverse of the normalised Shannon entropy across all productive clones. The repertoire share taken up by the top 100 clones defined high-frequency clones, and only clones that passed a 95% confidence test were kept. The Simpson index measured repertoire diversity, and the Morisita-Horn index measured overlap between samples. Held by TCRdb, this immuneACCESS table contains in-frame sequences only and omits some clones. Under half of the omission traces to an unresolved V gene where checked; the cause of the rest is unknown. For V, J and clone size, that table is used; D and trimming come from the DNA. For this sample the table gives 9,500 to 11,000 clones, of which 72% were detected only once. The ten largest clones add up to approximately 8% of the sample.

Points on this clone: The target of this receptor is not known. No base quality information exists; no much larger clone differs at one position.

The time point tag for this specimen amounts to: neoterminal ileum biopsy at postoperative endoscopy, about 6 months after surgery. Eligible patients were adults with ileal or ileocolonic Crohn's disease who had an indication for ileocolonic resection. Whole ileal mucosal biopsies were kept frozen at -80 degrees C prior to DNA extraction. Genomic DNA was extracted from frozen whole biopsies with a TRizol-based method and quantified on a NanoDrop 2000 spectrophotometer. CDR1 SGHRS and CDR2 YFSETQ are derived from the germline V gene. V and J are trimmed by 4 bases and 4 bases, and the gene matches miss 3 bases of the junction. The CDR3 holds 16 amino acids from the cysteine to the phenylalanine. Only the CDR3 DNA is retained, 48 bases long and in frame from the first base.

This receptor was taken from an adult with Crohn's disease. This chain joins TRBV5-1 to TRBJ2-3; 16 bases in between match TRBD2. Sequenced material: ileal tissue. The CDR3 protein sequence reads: CASSQGTSGRADTQYF. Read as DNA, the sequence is TGCGCCAGCAGCCAAGGGACTAGCGGGAGGGCAGATACGCAGTATTTT. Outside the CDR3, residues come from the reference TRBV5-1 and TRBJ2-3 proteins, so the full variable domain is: KAGVTQTPRYLIKTRGQQVTLSCSPISGHRSVSWYQQTPGQGLQFLFEYFSETQRNKGNFPGRFSGRQFSNSRSEMNVSTLELGDSALYLCASSQGTSGRADTQYFGPGTRLTVL.